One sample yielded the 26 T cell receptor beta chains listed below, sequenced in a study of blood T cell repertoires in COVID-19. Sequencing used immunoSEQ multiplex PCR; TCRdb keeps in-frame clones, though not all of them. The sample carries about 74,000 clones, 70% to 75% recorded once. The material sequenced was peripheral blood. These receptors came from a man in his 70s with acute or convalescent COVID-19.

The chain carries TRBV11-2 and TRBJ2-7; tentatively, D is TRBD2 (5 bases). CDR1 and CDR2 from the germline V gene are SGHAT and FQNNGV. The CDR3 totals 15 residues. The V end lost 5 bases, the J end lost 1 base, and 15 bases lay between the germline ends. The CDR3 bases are TGTGCCAGCAGCACTAGGGCGGAGACATCCTACGAGCAGTACTTC. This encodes CASSTRAETSYEQYF.

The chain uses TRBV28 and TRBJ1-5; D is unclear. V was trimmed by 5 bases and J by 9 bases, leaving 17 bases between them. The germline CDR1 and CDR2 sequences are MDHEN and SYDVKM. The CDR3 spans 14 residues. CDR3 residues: CASSPLEGSRPQHF. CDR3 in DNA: TGTGCCAGCAGTCCCTTGGAAGGCTCTAGGCCCCAGCATTTT.

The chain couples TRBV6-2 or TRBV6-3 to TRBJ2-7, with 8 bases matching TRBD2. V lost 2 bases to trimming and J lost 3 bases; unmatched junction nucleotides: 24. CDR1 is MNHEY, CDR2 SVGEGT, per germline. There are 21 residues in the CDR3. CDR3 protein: CASSYPLLGTRARRVDYEQYF. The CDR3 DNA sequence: TGTGCCAGCAGTTACCCCTTGCTGGGGACTAGGGCGCGGCGAGTGGACTACGAGCAGTACTTC.

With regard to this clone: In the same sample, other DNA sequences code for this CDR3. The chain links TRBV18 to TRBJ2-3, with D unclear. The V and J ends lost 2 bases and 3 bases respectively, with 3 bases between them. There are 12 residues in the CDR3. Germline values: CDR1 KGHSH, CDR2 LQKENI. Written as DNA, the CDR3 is TGTGCCAGCTCACCATCTACAGATACGCAGTATTTT. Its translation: CASSPSTDTQYF.

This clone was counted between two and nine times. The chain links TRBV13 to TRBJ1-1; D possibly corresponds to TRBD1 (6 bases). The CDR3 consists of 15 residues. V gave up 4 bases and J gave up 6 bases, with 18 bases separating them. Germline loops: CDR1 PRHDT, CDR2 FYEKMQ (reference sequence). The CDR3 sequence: CASSSTGLHRAEAFF. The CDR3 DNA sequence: TGTGCCAGCAGCTCTACCGGGCTCCACAGGGCTGAAGCTTTCTTT.

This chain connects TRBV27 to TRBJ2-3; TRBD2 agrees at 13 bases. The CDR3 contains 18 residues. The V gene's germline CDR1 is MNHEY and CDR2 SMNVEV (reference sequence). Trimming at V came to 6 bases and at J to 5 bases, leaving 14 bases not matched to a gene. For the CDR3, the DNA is TGTGCCAGCAGACTGGGGACTAGCGGGATCGGGGCAGGAGATACGCAGTATTTT. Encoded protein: CASRLGTSGIGAGDTQYF.

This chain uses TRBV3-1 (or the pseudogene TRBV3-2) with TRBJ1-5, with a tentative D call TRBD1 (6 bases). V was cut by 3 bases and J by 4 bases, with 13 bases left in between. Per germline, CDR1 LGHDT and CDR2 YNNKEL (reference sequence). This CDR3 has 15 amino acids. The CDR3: CASSHRTAGNQPQHF. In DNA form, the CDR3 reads TGTGCCAGCAGCCACCGGACAGCTGGGAATCAGCCCCAGCATTTT.

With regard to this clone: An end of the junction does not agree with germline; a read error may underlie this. The CDR3 region has the DNA TGTGCCAGCAGTCCGTCGGTCGCTAACAGGGCCCTCTTC. Protein: CASSPSVANRALF. The rearrangement links TRBV12-3 or TRBV12-4 to TRBJ1-2; TRBD1 might be the D (6 bases). The CDR3 contains 13 residues.

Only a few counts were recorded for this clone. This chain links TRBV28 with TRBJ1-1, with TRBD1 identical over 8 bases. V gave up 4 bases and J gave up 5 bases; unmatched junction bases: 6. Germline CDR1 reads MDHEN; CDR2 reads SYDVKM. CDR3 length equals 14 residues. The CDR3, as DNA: TGTGCCAGCAGTTCTGGACAGGGTGGGACTGAAGCTTTCTTT. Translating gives CASSSGQGGTEAFF.

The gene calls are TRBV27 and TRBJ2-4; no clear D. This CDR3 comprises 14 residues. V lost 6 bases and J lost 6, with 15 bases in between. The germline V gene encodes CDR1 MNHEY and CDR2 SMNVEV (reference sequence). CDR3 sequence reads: CASSPARPINIQYF. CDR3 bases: TGTGCCAGCAGCCCCGCCAGGCCGATAAACATTCAGTACTTC.

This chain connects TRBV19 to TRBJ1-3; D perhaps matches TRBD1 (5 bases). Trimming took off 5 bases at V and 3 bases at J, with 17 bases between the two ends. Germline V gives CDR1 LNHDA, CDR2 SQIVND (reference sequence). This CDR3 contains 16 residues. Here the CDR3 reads CASSQQVSMSGNTIYF. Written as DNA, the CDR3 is TGTGCCAGTAGTCAACAGGTGTCTATGAGTGGAAACACCATATATTTT.

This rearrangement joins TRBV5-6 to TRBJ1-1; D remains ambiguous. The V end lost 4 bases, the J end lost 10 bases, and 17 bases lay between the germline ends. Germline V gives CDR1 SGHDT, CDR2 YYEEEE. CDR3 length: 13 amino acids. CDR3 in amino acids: CASSPPGVLGAFF. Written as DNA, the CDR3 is TGTGCCAGCAGCCCCCCCGGGGTACTGGGAGCTTTCTTT.

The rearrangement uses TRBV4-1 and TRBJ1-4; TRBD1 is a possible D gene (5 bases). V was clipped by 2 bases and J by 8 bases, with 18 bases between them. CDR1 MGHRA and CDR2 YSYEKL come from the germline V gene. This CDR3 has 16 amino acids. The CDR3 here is CASSQSGGQEGEKLFF. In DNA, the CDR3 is TGCGCCAGCAGCCAAAGCGGAGGGCAGGAGGGGGAAAAACTGTTTTTT.

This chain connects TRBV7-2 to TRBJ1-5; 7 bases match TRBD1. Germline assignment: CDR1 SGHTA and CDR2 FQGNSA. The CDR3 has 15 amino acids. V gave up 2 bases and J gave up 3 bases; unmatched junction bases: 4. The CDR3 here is CASSLRTGLNQPQHF. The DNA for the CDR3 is TGTGCCAGCAGCTTACGGACAGGCCTCAATCAGCCCCAGCATTTT.

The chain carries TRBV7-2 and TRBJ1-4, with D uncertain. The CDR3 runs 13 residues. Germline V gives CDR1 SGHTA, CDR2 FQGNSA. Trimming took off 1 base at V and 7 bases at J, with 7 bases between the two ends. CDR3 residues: CASSLGLGEKLFF. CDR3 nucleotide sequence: TGTGCCAGCAGCTTAGGGCTTGGTGAAAAACTGTTTTTT.

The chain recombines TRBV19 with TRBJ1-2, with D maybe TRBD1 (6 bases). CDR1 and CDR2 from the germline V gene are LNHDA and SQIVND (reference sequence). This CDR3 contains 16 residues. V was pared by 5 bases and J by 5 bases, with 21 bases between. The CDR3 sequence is CASSSLGDTPVYGYTF. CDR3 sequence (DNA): TGTGCCAGTAGTTCCCTAGGGGACACCCCTGTGTATGGCTACACCTTC.

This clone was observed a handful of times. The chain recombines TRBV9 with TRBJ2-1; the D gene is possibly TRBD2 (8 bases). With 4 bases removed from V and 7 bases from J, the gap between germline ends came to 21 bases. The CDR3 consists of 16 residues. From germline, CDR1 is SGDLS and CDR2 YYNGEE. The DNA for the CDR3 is TGTGCCAGCAGCCCCCCAGGGGGACTAGAAAGGAATGAGCAGTTCTTC. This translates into CASSPPGGLERNEQFF.

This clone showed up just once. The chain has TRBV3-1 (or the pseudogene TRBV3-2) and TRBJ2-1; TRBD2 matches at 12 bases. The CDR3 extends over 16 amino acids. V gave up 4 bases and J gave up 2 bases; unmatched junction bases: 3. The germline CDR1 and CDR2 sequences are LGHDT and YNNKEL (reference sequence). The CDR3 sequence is CASSRRLAGAYNEQFF. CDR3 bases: TGTGCCAGCAGCCGGCGACTAGCGGGAGCCTACAATGAGCAGTTCTTC.

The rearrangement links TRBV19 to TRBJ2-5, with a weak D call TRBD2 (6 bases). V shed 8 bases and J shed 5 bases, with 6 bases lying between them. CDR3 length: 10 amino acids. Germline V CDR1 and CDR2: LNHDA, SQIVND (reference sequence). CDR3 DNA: TGTGCCAGTGGGAGGGAGACCCAGTACTTC. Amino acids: CASGRETQYF.

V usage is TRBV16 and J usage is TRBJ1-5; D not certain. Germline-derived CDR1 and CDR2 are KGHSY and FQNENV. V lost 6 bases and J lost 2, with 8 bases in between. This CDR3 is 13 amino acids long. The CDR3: CASRKSGNQPQHF. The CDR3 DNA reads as TGTGCCAGCAGGAAAAGCGGCAATCAGCCCCAGCATTTT.

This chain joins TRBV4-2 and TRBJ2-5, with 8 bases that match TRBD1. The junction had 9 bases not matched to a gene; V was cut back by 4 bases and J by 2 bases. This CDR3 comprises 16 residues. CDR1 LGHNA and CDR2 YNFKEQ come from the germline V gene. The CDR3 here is CASSPNTGQGQETQYF. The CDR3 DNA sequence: TGTGCCAGCAGCCCAAACACAGGACAGGGTCAAGAGACCCAGTACTTC.

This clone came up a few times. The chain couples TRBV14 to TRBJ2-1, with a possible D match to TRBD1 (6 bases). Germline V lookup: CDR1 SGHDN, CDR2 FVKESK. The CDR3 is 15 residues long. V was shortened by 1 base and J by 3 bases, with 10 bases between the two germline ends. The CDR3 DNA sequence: TGTGCCAGCAGCCAAGGGGGGCGGAACTACAATGAGCAGTTCTTC. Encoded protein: CASSQGGRNYNEQFF.

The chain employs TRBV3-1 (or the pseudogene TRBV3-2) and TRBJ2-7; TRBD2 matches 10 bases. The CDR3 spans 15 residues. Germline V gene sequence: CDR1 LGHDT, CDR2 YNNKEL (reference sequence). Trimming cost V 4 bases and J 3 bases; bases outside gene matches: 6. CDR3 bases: TGTGCCAGCAGCCTCTCCAGGACTAGCGGCTACGAGCAGTACTTC. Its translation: CASSLSRTSGYEQYF.

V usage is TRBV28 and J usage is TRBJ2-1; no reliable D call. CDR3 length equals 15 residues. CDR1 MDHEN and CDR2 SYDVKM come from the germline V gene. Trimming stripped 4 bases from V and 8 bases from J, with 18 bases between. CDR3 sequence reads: CASSSYRVGFHEQFF. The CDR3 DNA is TGTGCCAGCAGTTCTTATCGGGTTGGCTTCCATGAGCAGTTCTTC.

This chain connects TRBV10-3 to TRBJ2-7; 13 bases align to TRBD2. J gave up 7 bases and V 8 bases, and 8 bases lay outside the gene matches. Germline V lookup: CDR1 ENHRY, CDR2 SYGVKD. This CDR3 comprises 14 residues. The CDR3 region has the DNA TGTGCCATCGGCGGACTAGCGGGGGCGGTGGAGCAGTACTTC. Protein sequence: CAIGGLAGAVEQYF.

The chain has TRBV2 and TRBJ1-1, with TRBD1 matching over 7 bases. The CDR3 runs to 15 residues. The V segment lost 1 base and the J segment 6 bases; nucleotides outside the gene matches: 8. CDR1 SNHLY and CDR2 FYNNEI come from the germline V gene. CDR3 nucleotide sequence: TGTGCCAGCAGTGAAGGACGGACAGGCCAATCTGAAGCTTTCTTT. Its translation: CASSEGRTGQSEAFF.